This entry is about one T cell receptor beta chain. Its antigen is not identified. The sample originates from a study of T cells in Graves' hyperthyroidism and ophthalmopathy. Study in general: Staff took peripheral blood when the initial diagnosis was made, before any treatment began. Study observations and caveats: Using 13 V-J features, a model discriminated ophthalmopathy from stable hyperthyroidism. Most thyroid clonotypes expanded above 0.001 appeared in blood too.

Germline values: CDR1 GTSNPN, CDR2 SVGIG (reference sequence). This CDR3 spans 15 amino acids. Trimming removed 6 bases from V and 5 bases from J, with 22 bases in between. Hyperthyroidism patients were newly diagnosed, had disease duration under 2 months, and were aged 18 to 65 years. RNA transcripts yielded amplified TCR beta CDR3 regions. HTBI primers drove first-round RT-PCR of the TCR CDR3. TCRdb analysed the multiplex PCR reads with MiXCR anew, one entry per CDR3 protein. The repertoire holds 450,000 to 650,000 distinct CDR3 sequences, less than 25% seen once, with more than 20% in the top ten. The chain has TRBV30 and TRBJ1-2, with D perhaps TRBD1 (6 bases). Specimen: blood. This clonotype originated in a man aged 18 to 29 with Graves' hyperthyroidism. CDR3 nucleotide sequence: TGTGCCTGCCCGTCCGAGAAACAGGGCCCATATGGCTACACCTTC. It encodes CACPSEKQGPYGYTF.